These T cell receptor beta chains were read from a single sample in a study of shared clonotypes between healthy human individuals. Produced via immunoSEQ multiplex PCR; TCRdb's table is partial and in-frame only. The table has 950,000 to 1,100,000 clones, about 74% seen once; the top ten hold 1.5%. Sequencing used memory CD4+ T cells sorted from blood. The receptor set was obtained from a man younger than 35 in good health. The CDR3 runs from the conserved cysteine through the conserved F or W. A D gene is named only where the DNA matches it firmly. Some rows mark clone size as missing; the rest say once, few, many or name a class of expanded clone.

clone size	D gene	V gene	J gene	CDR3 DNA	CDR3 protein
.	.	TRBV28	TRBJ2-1	TGTGCCAGCACCACAGGGAGAGACGAGCAGTTCTTC	CASTTGRDEQFF
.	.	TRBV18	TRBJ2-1	TGTGCCAGCTCACCCCCTAAACAGGCCCGGTACAATGAGCAGTTCTTC	CASSPPKQARYNEQFF
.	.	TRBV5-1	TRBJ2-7	TGCGCCAGCAGCGGGGACGCCTTAACCTACGAGCAGTACTTC	CASSGDALTYEQYF
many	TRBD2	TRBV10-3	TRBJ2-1	TGTGCCATCAGTGGGACTAGCGGGGGGAATGAGCAGTTCTTC	CAISGTSGGNEQFF
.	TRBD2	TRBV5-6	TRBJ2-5	TGTGCCAGCAGCTTGACGTCTAGCGGGGTCCAAGCGACCCAGTACTTC	CASSLTSSGVQATQYF
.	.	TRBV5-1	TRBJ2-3	TGCGCCAGCCGGACACCTAGCACAGATACGCAGTATTTT	CASRTPSTDTQYF
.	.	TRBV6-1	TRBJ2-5	TGTGCCAGCAGTGAAGCGGCGGGGTGGGTCCAAGAGACCCAGTACTTC	CASSEAAGWVQETQYF
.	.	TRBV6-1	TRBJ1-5	TGTGCCAGCAGGGAAGAGTATTTTCAGCCCCAGCATTTT	CASREEYFQPQHF
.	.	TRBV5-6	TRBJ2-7	TGTGCCAGCAGCTTGGATGGGGGGTCGTTGTCCTACGAGCAGTACTTC	CASSLDGGSLSYEQYF
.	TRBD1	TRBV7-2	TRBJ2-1	TGTGCCAGCAGCTTACGAGCTTGGGACAGACCCTACAATGAGCAGTTCTTC	CASSLRAWDRPYNEQFF
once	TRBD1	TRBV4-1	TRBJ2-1	TGCGCCAGCAGCCACCTCGGACAGGGGGAGAGGGATGAGCAGTTCTTC	CASSHLGQGERDEQFF
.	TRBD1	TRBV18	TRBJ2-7	TGTGCCAGCTCACCCACAGGGGTTCCCTACGAGCAGTACTTC	CASSPTGVPYEQYF
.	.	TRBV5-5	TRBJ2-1	TGTGCCAGCAGCACTGACGGGGGTTCCTACAATGAGCAGTTCTTC	CASSTDGGSYNEQFF
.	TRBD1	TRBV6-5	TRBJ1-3	TGTGCCAGCCAGGGGGTGGGGGACGGAAACACCATATATTTT	CASQGVGDGNTIYF
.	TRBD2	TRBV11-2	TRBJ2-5	TGTGCCAGCAGCTCGACAATACTAGCGGGAGGAGGGGAGACCCAGTACTTC	CASSSTILAGGGETQYF
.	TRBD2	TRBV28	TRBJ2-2	TGTGCCAGCAGTTTCCCGACCGGACTAGCGAGAAACACCGGGGAGCTGTTTTTT	CASSFPTGLARNTGELFF
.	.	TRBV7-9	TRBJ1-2	TGTGCCAGCAGCGAGGACCGGGCCTTTTCCCTATATGGCTACACCTTC	CASSEDRAFSLYGYTF
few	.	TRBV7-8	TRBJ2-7	TGTGCCAGCAGCTTAGCCCTTAGTGTCTACGAGCAGTACTTC	CASSLALSVYEQYF
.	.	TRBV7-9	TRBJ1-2	TGTGCCAGCAGCCCCCCCGGGACTGGGAACTATGGCTACACCTTC	CASSPPGTGNYGYTF
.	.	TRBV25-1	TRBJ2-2	TGTGCCAGCCTCCGGGACGGCGCGAACACCGGGGAGCTGTTTTTT	CASLRDGANTGELFF
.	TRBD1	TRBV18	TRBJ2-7	TGTGCCAGCTCACTATTCTCGTCCACAGGGGGAGAGCAGTACTTC	CASSLFSSTGGEQYF
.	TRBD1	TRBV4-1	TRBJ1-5	TGCGCCAGCAGCCGTTTTACAGGGGGCGGGGGTCAGCCCCAGCATTTT	CASSRFTGGGGQPQHF
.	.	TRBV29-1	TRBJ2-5	TGCAGCGTTGACAAGGGGCCAGAGACCCAGTACTTC	CSVDKGPETQYF
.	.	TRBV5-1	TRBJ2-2	TGCGCCAGCAGCTTGGTTAGTGGGTACAGCGGGGAGCTGTTTTTT	CASSLVSGYSGELFF
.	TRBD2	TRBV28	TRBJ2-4	TGTGCCAGCAGTTTGGGAGCGGGGGGGTTAGCCAAAAACATTCAGTACTTC	CASSLGAGGLAKNIQYF
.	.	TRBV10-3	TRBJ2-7	TGTGCCATCACAGACAGTTACAACGAGCAGTACTTC	CAITDSYNEQYF
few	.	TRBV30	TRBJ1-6	TGTGCCTGGGGTCAGAATAATTCACCCCTCCACTTT	CAWGQNNSPLHF
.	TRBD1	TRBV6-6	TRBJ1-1	TGTGCCAGCAGGCGTAACAGGGGAGAAGCTTTCTTT	CASRRNRGEAFF
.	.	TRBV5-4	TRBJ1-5	TGTGCCAGCAGCTTGGATCCTGCGGGCAATCAGCCCCAGCATTTT	CASSLDPAGNQPQHF
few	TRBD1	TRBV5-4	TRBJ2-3	TGTGCCAGCAGCTCGAGGGACAGGGGATCAGATACGCAGTATTTT	CASSSRDRGSDTQYF
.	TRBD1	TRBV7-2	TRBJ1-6	TGTGCCAGCAGCCTCAGTCGGACAGGGAACAATTCACCCCTCCACTTT	CASSLSRTGNNSPLHF
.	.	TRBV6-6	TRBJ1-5	TGTGCCAGCAGCTCGGGACCGAGCAATCAGCCCCAGCATTTT	CASSSGPSNQPQHF
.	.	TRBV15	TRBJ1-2	TGTGCCACCAGCAGAGATTTCCAGACGCCTAACTATGGCTACACCTTC	CATSRDFQTPNYGYTF
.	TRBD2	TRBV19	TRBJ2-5	TGTGCCAGTAAGGGCGGGGGGACCGGAGAGACCCAGTACTTC	CASKGGGTGETQYF
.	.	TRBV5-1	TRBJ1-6	TGCGCCAGCAGCTTGGAGGGTCGGCCCAATTCACCCCTCCACTTT	CASSLEGRPNSPLHF
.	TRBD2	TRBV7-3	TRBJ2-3	TGTGCCAGCAGTCCGACTAGCGGGGGGGCCGGAGATACGCAGTATTTT	CASSPTSGGAGDTQYF
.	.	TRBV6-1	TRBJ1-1	TGTGCCAGCAGTATAGGGGTAACTGAAGCTTTCTTT	CASSIGVTEAFF
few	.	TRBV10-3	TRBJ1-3	TGTGCCATCAGACTCTCAGATTCTGGAAACACCATATATTTT	CAIRLSDSGNTIYF
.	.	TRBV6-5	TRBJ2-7	TGTGCCAGCAGCTCCTTCGGAGATTGGGAGCAGTACTTC	CASSSFGDWEQYF
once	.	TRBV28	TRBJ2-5	TGTGCCAGCAGGACCTCCGGGGCCCAGTACTTC	CASRTSGAQYF
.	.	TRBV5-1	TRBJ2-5	TGCGCCAGCAGCCCTATAGGACGGGAGCAAGAGACCCAGTACTTC	CASSPIGREQETQYF
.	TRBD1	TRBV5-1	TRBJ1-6	TGCGCCAGCAGGCGGGACAGCAATTCACCCCTCCACTTT	CASRRDSNSPLHF
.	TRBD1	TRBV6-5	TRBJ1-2	TGTGCCTGCGCTCGGTCCAGGGGGAACTATGGCTACACCTTC	CACARSRGNYGYTF
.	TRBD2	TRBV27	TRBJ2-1	TGTGCCAGCAGCCCGGCCTGGGGAGGGAATGAGCAGTTCTTC	CASSPAWGGNEQFF
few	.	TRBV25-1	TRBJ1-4	TGTGCCAGCAGTTGGGGTTCAACTAATGAAAAACTGTTTTTT	CASSWGSTNEKLFF
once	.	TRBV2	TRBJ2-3	TGTGCCAGCAGCCCAACCGGGCTAGAGGGAACCGATACGCAGTATTTT	CASSPTGLEGTDTQYF
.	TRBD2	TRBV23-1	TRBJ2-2	TGCGCCAGCAGTCAATGTTCTAGCGGGAACACCGGGGAGCTGTTTTTT	CASSQCSSGNTGELFF
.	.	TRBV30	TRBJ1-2	TGTGCCTGGAGACCAACCGGGCCCCATGGCTACACCTTC	CAWRPTGPHGYTF
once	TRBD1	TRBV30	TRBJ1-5	TGTGCCTGGGAACTCAAGACAGGGCGGGACCAGCCCCAGCATTTT	CAWELKTGRDQPQHF
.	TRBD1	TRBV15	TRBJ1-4	TGTGCCACCAGCGGGTCGACAGGGGTAAATGAAAAACTGTTTTTT	CATSGSTGVNEKLFF
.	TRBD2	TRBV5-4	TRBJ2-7	TGTGCCAGCAGCCCAGGAGGGGTAGCGGGCCACTACGAGCAGTACTTC	CASSPGGVAGHYEQYF